This T cell receptor (beta chain) was sequenced during a study of shared clonotypes between healthy human individuals. Notes on the study in general: Among the subsets, naive ones generally showed larger estimated richness than memory ones.

V gave up 6 bases and J gave up 5 bases; unmatched junction bases: 8. This CDR3 contains 14 residues. Germline values: CDR1 SGHKS, CDR2 YYEKEE (reference sequence). This clone was detected only a few times. Its antigen remains unidentified. Evenly divided among several immunoSEQ plates was the genomic DNA of each subset. Generated by immunoSEQ multiplex PCR, the TCRdb table keeps only in-frame clones and is missing some. The table shows over a million clones, with about four fifths occurring only once. Sequencing was carried out using memory CD4+ T cells from PBMCs. As to subset: CD45RA-negative fraction. This chain links TRBV5-5 with TRBJ2-3; 8 bases fit TRBD2. The sequence was collected from a young man in good health. Some clones in this sample may be carry-over from other donors' samples. The chain's CDR3 is CASKYGRAEDTQYF. The CDR3 DNA reads as TGTGCCAGCAAGTACGGGAGGGCCGAAGATACGCAGTATTTT. The variable domain in full, completed from reference TRBV5-5 and TRBJ2-3, reads DAGVTQSPTHLIKTRGQQVTLRCSPISGHKSVSWYQQVLGQGPQFIFQYYEKEERGRGNFPDRFSARQFPNYSSELNVNALLLGDSALYLCASKYGRAEDTQYFGPGTRLTVL.